A selection of T cell receptor beta chains follows, all from one sample in a study of blood T cell repertoires in COVID-19. Sequencing used immunoSEQ multiplex PCR; TCRdb keeps in-frame clones, though not all of them. Among hundreds of thousands of clones, roughly 80% were seen once, and the ten largest hold roughly 9.8%. Sequences were obtained from peripheral blood. The receptor source for this set is an elderly man with acute or convalescent COVID-19. Each CDR3 is given with its conserved first and last residue. A D gene is named only where the DNA matches it firmly. Rows give clone size only sometimes, using once, few, many, or a class for an expanded clone.

D: TRBD1
V: TRBV18
size: .
J: TRBJ1-6
CDR3: CASSLHPGQGVSPLHF
DNA: TGTGCCAGCTCTCTCCACCCGGGACAGGGAGTTTCACCCCTCCACTTT

D: TRBD2
V: TRBV24-1
size: few
J: TRBJ2-3
CDR3: CATSDLRGGGPDTQYF
DNA: TGTGCCACCAGTGATTTAAGGGGCGGGGGGCCAGATACGCAGTATTTT

D: TRBD2
V: TRBV10-3
size: few
J: TRBJ2-7
CDR3: CAISPAGLAGPLEQYF
DNA: TGTGCCATCAGTCCTGCGGGACTAGCGGGGCCACTCGAGCAGTACTTC

D: TRBD1
V: TRBV4-1
size: few
J: TRBJ1-2
CDR3: CASSQHLRTGNYGYTF
DNA: TGCGCCAGCAGCCAACACCTTCGGACAGGGAACTATGGCTACACCTTC

D: .
V: TRBV2
size: .
J: TRBJ1-5
CDR3: CASSSRGASNQPQHF
DNA: TGTGCCAGCAGTTCCCGGGGAGCGAGCAATCAGCCCCAGCATTTT

D: TRBD1
V: TRBV9
size: .
J: TRBJ1-1
CDR3: CASSVAGPTGEAFF
DNA: TGTGCCAGCAGCGTCGCGGGTCCGACAGGGGAAGCTTTCTTT

D: TRBD1
V: TRBV19
size: .
J: TRBJ1-1
CDR3: CATGAGTGGENTEAFF
DNA: TGTGCCACTGGGGCCGGGACAGGGGGCGAGAACACTGAAGCTTTCTTT

D: .
V: TRBV21-1
size: .
J: TRBJ1-1
CDR3: CASSKGLDRESTEAFF
DNA: TGTGCCAGCAGCAAAGGCCTGGACAGGGAGAGCACTGAAGCTTTCTTT

D: TRBD1
V: TRBV24-1
size: .
J: TRBJ2-7
CDR3: CATSDSGTGPYEQYF
DNA: TGTGCCACCAGTGATTCCGGGACAGGGCCCTACGAGCAGTACTTC

D: TRBD1
V: TRBV18
size: .
J: TRBJ1-1
CDR3: CASSPPGQRPPSGEAFF
DNA: TGTGCCAGCTCACCACCGGGACAGCGTCCCCCGAGTGGTGAAGCTTTCTTT

D: .
V: TRBV27
size: .
J: TRBJ1-2
CDR3: CASSREGSANYGYTF
DNA: TGTGCCAGCAGCCGTGAGGGTAGCGCTAACTATGGCTACACCTTC

D: TRBD1
V: TRBV7-9
size: .
J: TRBJ1-4
CDR3: CASSLGQGSTNEKLFF
DNA: TGTGCCAGCAGCCTCGGACAGGGGTCAACTAATGAAAAACTGTTTTTT

D: TRBD1
V: TRBV19
size: .
J: TRBJ1-1
CDR3: CASSYGTVNTEAFF
DNA: TGTGCCAGTAGTTATGGGACAGTGAACACTGAAGCTTTCTTT

D: TRBD1
V: TRBV6-5
size: .
J: TRBJ1-2
CDR3: CASTRDREIGGYTF
DNA: TGTGCCAGCACCCGGGACAGGGAAATAGGTGGCTACACCTTC

D: TRBD1
V: TRBV11-1
size: .
J: TRBJ2-7
CDR3: CASSSPGQGYEQYF
DNA: TGTGCCAGCAGCTCCCCCGGACAGGGTTACGAGCAGTACTTC

D: TRBD1
V: TRBV30
size: few
J: TRBJ1-2
CDR3: CAWREGAGGGYTF
DNA: TGTGCCTGGAGAGAGGGGGCTGGCGGAGGCTACACCTTC

D: TRBD1
V: TRBV13
size: .
J: TRBJ2-7
CDR3: CASSLDRVHEQYF
DNA: TGTGCCAGCAGCTTGGACAGGGTCCACGAGCAGTACTTC

D: .
V: TRBV5-1
size: .
J: TRBJ1-2
CDR3: CASSLGVRDRNRDGYTF
DNA: TGCGCCAGCAGCTTGGGGGTCCGAGACAGGAATCGGGATGGCTACACCTTC

D: TRBD2
V: TRBV19
size: .
J: TRBJ2-1
CDR3: CASSPGTSGRLAYNEQFF
DNA: TGTGCCAGTAGTCCCGGGACTAGCGGGAGATTAGCCTACAATGAGCAGTTCTTC

D: .
V: TRBV5-1
size: .
J: TRBJ1-1
CDR3: CASSFLQGISTEAFF
DNA: TGCGCCAGCAGCTTTCTTCAGGGTATTAGCACTGAAGCTTTCTTT

D: .
V: TRBV19
size: .
J: TRBJ2-7
CDR3: CASSIDHRRLSYEQYF
DNA: TGTGCCAGTAGTATAGATCACAGGCGACTCTCCTACGAGCAGTACTTC

D: TRBD1
V: TRBV5-5
size: .
J: TRBJ1-4
CDR3: CASSVHRGAGEKLFF
DNA: TGTGCCAGCAGCGTCCACAGGGGCGCCGGGGAAAAACTGTTTTTT

D: TRBD1
V: TRBV6-4
size: few
J: TRBJ1-1
CDR3: CASSRDRGNTEAFF
DNA: TGTGCCAGCAGTAGGGACAGGGGGAACACTGAAGCTTTCTTT

D: .
V: TRBV6-5
size: .
J: TRBJ1-5
CDR3: CASSYSREVRQPQHF
DNA: TGTGCCAGCAGTTACTCGAGAGAGGTGCGCCAGCCCCAGCATTTT

D: .
V: TRBV10-3
size: few
J: TRBJ1-1
CDR3: CAISSGLGTEAFF
DNA: TGTGCCATCAGTTCTGGACTGGGCACTGAAGCTTTCTTT

D: .
V: TRBV19
size: .
J: TRBJ2-1
CDR3: CASRGHPSNNEQFF
DNA: TGTGCCAGTAGGGGACATCCCTCAAACAATGAGCAGTTCTTC

D: TRBD2
V: TRBV5-4
size: .
J: TRBJ2-7
CDR3: CASSLEAGGPVYEQYF
DNA: TGTGCCAGCAGCTTGGAGGCGGGAGGGCCTGTCTACGAGCAGTACTTC